This TCR beta chain is from a study of graft-versus-host responses after intestinal transplantation (dated by TCRdb to 2020 to 2022). Study-wide context: The transplants that recipients got were multivisceral, liver-intestinal, or isolated intestinal. Every recipient was given anti-thymocyte globulin induction, then maintenance tacrolimus and steroids for two to three years. After intestinal transplantation, graft-versus-host and host-versus-graft alloreactive T cell clones were followed in the graft, circulation and bone marrow using bulk TCR-beta CDR3 sequencing. Alloreactive clones were identified by sequencing pre-transplant mixed lymphocyte reaction products and comparing these products with unstimulated pre-transplant donor and recipient T cells. The cohort enrolled about two dozen intestinal transplant recipients including one retransplant, and 3 patients lacking pretransplant specimens were excluded. A peak of at least 4% donor T cells among recipient peripheral blood mononuclear cells was the definition used for donor T cell macrochimerism. Rather than being sequenced by the commercial service, samples from a few later patients were sequenced in-house on an Illumina MiSeq and processed with MiXCR. Points the paper makes about the study in general: GvH clones were found in recipient bone marrow, and some of the GvH clones appeared earlier in ileal mucosa or blood, which is consistent with an intestinal mucosal origin. Early after transplant, peak levels of circulating GvH clones were associated with declines in HvG clones. Conclusions were limited by the relatively low number and heterogeneity of intestinal transplant patients. High GvH to HvG T cell clonal ratios were observed in the allografts of patients with donor T cell macrochimerism.

The library was made by the immunoSEQ multiplex PCR assay. High-throughput TCR-beta CDR3 sequencing of genomic DNA from most patients was performed by Adaptive Biotechnologies. The published analysis was carried out like this. Adaptive's ImmunoSEQ software supplied the TCR sequencing data for 15 to 20 patients, while MiXCR and VDJtools were used to process a few other patients. Because the origin of CDR3 nucleotide sequences shared between donor and recipient could not be assigned, those sequences were removed. Alloreactive clones required at least 2-fold expansion over unstimulated cells and minimum CFSE-low frequency of 0.002% (template counts) or 0.001% (read counts). A clone was considered mappable if detected in the sequenced pre-transplant spleen, lymph node, or MLR CFSE-low populations of the donor or recipient. Cumulative frequency of alloreactive clones was calculated as a percentage of all sequences weighted by copy number. TCRdb took over this immuneACCESS table, retaining in-frame rearrangements with V and J assigned. Such tables are incomplete; in checked studies, under half of the missing clones stem from an unresolved V gene, and the remainder is unexplained. V, J and clone size are those of that table, while D and trimming were read from the DNA. The sample profile shows over 10,000 clones; 70% to 75% of them were found once. In total, the top ten clones hold around 4.5% of the sample.

As regards this clone: Its antigen is not yet known. The input lacks base qualities; no much larger clone sits a single base away.

To isolate intraepithelial and lamina propria lymphocytes from graft specimens, dithiothreitol, EDTA incubations and collagenase D digestion were used. Serial intestinal graft biopsy specimens collected up to 600 days after transplant underwent bulk TCR-beta sequencing. From cysteine to phenylalanine, the CDR3 is 17 amino acids long. The kept DNA is CDR3 alone, 51 bases in frame from the first base. CDR1 is given as SGHVS and CDR2 as FQNEAQ, both from the germline V gene. Trimming takes 4 bases off V and 2 bases off J; junction bases not matched to a gene: 8. Sequencing was performed on ileum tissue, taken more than 140 days after intestinal transplantation. The chain couples TRBV7-8 to TRBJ2-3, with TRBD2 identical over 11 junction bases. The clonotype was recovered from a human patient who received an intestinal transplant, so some T cells may come from the graft donor. The CDR3 has the sequence CASSSPLAGAYTDTQYF. At the DNA level, the sequence is TGTGCCAGCAGCTCCCCACTAGCGGGGGCCTACACAGATACGCAGTATTTT.